This T cell receptor beta chain was found in a study of PD-1 blockade in classical Hodgkin lymphoma. The time point is: cycle 4 day 1 (C4D1), after more than five weeks of nivolumab. All patients relapsed after autologous stem cell transplantation, and brentuximab vedotin exposure varied. Generated by immunoSEQ multiplex PCR, the TCRdb table keeps only in-frame clones and is missing some. The sample yields 100,000 or so clones, 89% seen once. This CDR3 region has 11 residues. In germline, CDR1 is SGHTS, CDR2 YDEGEE. Trimming cost V 4 bases and J 5 bases, with 6 bases left between them. V and J are TRBV5-8 and TRBJ2-5; D ambiguous. This receptor was obtained from a human donor with classical Hodgkin lymphoma. This sample comprised peripheral blood mononuclear cells (PBMCs), obtained before the fourth cycle of nivolumab. The CDR3 nucleotides read TGTGCCAGCAGCCCCTTGGAGACCCAGTACTTC. As protein: CASSPLETQYF.